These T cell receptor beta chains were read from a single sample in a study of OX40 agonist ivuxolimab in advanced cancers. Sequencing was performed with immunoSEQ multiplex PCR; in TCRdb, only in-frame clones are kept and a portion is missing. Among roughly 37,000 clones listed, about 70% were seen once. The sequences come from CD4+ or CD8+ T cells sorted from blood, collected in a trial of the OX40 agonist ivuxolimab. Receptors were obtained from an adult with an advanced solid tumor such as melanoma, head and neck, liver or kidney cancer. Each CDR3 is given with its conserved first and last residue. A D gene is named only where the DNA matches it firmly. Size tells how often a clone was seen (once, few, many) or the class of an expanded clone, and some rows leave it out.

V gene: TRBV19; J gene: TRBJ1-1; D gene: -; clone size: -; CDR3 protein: CASTRRELYTEAFF; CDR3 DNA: TGTGCCAGTACCCGGAGGGAGCTTTACACTGAAGCTTTCTTT
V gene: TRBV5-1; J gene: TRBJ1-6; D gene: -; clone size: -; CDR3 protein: CASSLYLDKSPLHF; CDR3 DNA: TGCGCCAGCAGCCTCTACCTAGACAAGTCACCCCTCCACTTT
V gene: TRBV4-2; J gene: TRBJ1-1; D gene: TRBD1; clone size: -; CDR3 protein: CASSLGQGNTEAFF; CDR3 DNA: TGTGCCAGCAGCCTAGGACAGGGAAACACTGAAGCTTTCTTT
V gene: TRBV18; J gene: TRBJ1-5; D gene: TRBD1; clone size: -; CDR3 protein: CASSPLSGRGLGQPQHF; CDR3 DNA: TGTGCCAGCTCACCGTTGTCAGGCAGGGGGCTGGGGCAGCCCCAGCATTTT
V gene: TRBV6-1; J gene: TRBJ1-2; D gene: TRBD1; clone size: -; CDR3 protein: CASSEFQGGFGYTF; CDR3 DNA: TGTGCCAGCAGTGAATTTCAGGGGGGGTTTGGCTACACCTTC
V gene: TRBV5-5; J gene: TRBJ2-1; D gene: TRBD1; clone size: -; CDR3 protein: CASSSPHRDRQNNEQFF; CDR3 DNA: TGTGCCAGCAGCTCGCCACACCGGGACAGGCAGAACAATGAGCAGTTCTTC
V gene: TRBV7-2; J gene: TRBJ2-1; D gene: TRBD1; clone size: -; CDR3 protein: CASSMDRAARNEQFF; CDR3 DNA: TGTGCCAGCAGCATGGACAGGGCAGCGCGCAATGAGCAGTTCTTC
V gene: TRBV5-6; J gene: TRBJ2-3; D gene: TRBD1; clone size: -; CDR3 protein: CASSLSGQGLTDTQYF; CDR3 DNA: TGTGCCAGCAGCTTGTCAGGACAGGGGTTGACAGATACGCAGTATTTT
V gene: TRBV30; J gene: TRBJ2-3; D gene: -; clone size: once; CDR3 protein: CAWSVGGALDTQYF; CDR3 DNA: TGTGCCTGGAGCGTGGGGGGGGCTTTAGATACGCAGTATTTT
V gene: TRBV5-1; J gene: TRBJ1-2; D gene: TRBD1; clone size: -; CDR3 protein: CASSRDREHYGYTF; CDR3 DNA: TGCGCCAGCAGCCGGGACAGGGAACACTATGGCTACACCTTC
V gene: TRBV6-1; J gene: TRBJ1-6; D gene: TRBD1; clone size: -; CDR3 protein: CASSETGINNSPLHF; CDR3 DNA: TGTGCCAGCAGTGAGACAGGGATAAATAATTCACCCCTCCACTTT
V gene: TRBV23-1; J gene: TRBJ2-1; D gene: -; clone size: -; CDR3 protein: CASPLARSNEQFF; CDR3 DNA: TGCGCCAGTCCTCTGGCCCGAAGCAATGAGCAGTTCTTC
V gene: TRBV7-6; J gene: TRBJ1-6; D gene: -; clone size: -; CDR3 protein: CASSLELDNSPLHF; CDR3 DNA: TGTGCCAGCAGCTTAGAACTAGATAATTCACCCCTCCACTTT
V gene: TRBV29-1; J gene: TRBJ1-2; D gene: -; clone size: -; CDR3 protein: CSVEANGNYGYTF; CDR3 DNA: TGCAGCGTTGAAGCCAACGGAAACTATGGCTACACCTTC
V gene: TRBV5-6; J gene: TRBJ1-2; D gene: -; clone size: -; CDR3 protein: CASSGAGANYGYTF; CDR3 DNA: TGTGCCAGCAGCGGAGCGGGAGCTAACTATGGCTACACCTTC
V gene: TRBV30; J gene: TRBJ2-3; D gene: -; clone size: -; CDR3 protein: CAWSVLTGRIDPDTQYF; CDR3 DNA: TGTGCCTGGAGTGTCCTAACGGGGAGGATCGACCCAGATACGCAGTATTTT
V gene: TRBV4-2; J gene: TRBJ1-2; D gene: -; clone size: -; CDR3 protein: CASSGMDGYTF; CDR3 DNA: TGTGCCAGCAGCGGCATGGATGGCTACACCTTC
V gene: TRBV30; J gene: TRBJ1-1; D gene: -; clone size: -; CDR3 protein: CAYRRGTEAFF; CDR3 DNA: TGTGCCTATCGAAGGGGGACTGAAGCTTTCTTT
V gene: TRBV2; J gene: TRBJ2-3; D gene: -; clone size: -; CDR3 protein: CASYVGNTDTQYF; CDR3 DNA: TGTGCCAGCTATGTTGGTAACACAGATACGCAGTATTTT
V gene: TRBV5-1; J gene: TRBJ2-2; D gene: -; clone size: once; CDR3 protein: CASSFGGNGELFF; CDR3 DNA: TGCGCCAGCAGCTTTGGGGGGAACGGGGAGCTGTTTTTT
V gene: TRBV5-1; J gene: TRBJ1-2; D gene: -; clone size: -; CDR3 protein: CASSGPSRQPFF; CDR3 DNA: TGCGCCAGCAGCGGCCCGAGTCGACAGCCCTTCTTC
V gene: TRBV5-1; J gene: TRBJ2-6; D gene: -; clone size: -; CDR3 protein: CASRESGANVLTF; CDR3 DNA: TGCGCCAGCAGAGAATCTGGGGCCAACGTCCTGACTTTC
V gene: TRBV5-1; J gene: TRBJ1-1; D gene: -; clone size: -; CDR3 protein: CASSLGVRGVFTEAFF; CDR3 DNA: TGCGCCAGCAGCTTGGGGGTCAGGGGAGTGTTCACTGAAGCTTTCTTT
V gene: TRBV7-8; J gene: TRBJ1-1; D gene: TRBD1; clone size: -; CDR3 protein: CASSPQTGGRMDTEAFF; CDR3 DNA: TGTGCCAGCAGCCCTCAGACAGGGGGCCGTATGGACACTGAAGCTTTCTTT
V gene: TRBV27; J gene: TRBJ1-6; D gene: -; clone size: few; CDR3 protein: CASSPQGQTNSPLHF; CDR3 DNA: TGTGCCAGCAGTCCTCAGGGGCAGACCAATTCACCCCTCCACTTT
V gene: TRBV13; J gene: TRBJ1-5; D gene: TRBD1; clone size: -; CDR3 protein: CASSSGQGNQPQHF; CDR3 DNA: TGCGCCAGCAGCTCGGGACAGGGCAATCAGCCCCAGCATTTT
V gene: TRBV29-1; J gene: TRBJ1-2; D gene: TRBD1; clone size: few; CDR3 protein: CSVEWGTGGYTF; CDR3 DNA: TGCAGCGTTGAATGGGGGACAGGGGGCTACACCTTC
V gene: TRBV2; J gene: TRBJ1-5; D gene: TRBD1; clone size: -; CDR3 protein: CASSGWEVQGQPQHF; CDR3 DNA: TGTGCCAGCAGCGGGTGGGAGGTACAGGGGCAGCCCCAGCATTTT
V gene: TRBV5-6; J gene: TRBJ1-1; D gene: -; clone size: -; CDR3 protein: CASSLLDTEAFF; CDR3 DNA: TGTGCCAGCAGCTTGTTAGACACTGAAGCTTTCTTT
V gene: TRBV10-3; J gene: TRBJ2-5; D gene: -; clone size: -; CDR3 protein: CAVKGEETQYF; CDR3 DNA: TGTGCCGTCAAGGGAGAAGAGACCCAGTACTTC
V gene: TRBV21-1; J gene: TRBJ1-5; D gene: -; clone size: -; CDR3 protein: CAPANSNQPQHF; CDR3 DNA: TGTGCCCCCGCAAATAGCAATCAGCCCCAGCATTTT
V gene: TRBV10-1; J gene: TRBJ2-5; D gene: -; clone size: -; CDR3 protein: CASSEFRDQETQYF; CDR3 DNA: TGCGCCAGCAGTGAGTTCCGGGACCAAGAGACCCAGTACTTC
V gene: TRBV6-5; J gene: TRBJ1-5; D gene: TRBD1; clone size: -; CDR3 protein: CASRGQGGQPQHF; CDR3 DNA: TGTGCCAGCAGAGGACAGGGAGGTCAGCCCCAGCATTTT
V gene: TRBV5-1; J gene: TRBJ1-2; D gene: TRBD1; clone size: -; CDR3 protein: CASSPGQGGTYGYTF; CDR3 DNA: TGCGCCAGCAGCCCGGGACAGGGAGGTACTTATGGCTACACCTTC
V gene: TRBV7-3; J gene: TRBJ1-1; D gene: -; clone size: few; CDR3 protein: CASSSGHRAFF; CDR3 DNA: TGTGCCAGCAGCTCGGGACATAGGGCTTTCTTT
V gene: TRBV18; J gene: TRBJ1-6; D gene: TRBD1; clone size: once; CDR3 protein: CASSPQTGEAPLHF; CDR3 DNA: TGTGCCAGCTCACCACAGACAGGGGAGGCACCCCTCCACTTT
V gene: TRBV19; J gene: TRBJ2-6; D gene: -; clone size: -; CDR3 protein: CASSPQGTGANVLTF; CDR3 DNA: TGTGCCAGTAGTCCTCAGGGAACTGGGGCCAACGTCCTGACTTTC
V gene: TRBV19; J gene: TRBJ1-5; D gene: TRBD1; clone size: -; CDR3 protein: CASARDRDQPQHF; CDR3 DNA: TGTGCCAGTGCCCGGGACAGAGATCAGCCCCAGCATTTT
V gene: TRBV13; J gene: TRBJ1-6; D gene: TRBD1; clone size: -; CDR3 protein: CAGSSGQGANSPLHF; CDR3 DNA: TGTGCCGGCAGCAGCGGACAGGGGGCGAATTCACCCCTCCACTTT
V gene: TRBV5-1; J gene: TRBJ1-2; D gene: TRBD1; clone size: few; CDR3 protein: CASSLAGTGGEGYTF; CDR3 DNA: TGCGCCAGCAGCTTGGCCGGGACAGGGGGCGAAGGCTACACCTTC
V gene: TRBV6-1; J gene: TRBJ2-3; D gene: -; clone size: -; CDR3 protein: CASSEVAFTGKDTQYF; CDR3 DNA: TGTGCCAGCAGTGAAGTAGCCTTTACAGGAAAAGATACGCAGTATTTT
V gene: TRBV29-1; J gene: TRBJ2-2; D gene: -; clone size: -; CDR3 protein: CSERLNTGELFF; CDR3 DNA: TGCAGCGAGAGATTGAACACCGGGGAGCTGTTTTTT